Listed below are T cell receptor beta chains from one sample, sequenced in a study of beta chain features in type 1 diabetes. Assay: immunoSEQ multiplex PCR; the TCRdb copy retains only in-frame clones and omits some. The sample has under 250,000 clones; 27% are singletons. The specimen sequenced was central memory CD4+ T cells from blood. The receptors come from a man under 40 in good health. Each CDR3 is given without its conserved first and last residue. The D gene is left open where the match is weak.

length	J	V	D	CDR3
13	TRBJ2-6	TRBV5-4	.	ASSLDGTGANVLT
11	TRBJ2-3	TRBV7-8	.	ASSLRMVDTQY
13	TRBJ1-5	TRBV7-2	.	ASSLSRASNQPQH
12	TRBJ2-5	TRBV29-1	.	SVDWGLPQETQY
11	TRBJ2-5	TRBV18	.	ASSPAMSETQY
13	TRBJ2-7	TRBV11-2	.	ASSSLSRGTYEQY
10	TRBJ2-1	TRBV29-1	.	SALRQSNEQF
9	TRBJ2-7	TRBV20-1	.	SARQGYEQY
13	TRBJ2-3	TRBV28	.	ASSAPSGGGDTQY
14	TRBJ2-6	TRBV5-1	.	ASSLDRVSGANVLT
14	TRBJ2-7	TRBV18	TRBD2	ASTWSLAGSSYEQY
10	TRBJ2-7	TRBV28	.	ASSFGSYEQY
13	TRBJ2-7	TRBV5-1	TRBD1	ASSLEQGKFYEQY
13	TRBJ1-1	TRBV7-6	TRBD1	ASSATTGANTEAF
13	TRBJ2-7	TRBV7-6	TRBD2	ASSLESSGVYEQY
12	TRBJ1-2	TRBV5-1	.	ASSVQGPNYGYT